This TCR beta chain was sequenced for a study of T cells after somatic rescue of genetic block. Trimming took 2 bases from V and 5 from J, leaving 12 bases between them. Germline lookup yields CDR1 SEHNR and CDR2 FQNEAQ (reference sequence). The CDR3 runs to 15 residues. Profiled with immunoSEQ multiplex PCR; TCRdb holds only in-frame clones, not every one. The table records 65,000 to 70,000 clones, 92% of them present only once. The rearrangement uses TRBV7-9 and TRBJ1-4; D perhaps matches TRBD1 (5 bases). This sequence was found in a man in his forties. The material sequenced was peripheral blood mononuclear cells (PBMCs). The CDR3 sequence is CASSLILAGNEKLFF. The CDR3 DNA reads as TGTGCCAGCAGCTTAATACTGGCAGGGAATGAAAAACTGTTTTTT. Drawing the rest from reference TRBV7-9 and TRBJ1-4, the complete variable domain is DTGVSQNPRHKITKRGQNVTFRCDPISEHNRLYWYRQTLGQGPEFLTYFQNEAQLEKSRLLSDRFSAERPKGSFSTLEIQRTEQGDSAMYLCASSLILAGNEKLFFGSGTQLSVL.